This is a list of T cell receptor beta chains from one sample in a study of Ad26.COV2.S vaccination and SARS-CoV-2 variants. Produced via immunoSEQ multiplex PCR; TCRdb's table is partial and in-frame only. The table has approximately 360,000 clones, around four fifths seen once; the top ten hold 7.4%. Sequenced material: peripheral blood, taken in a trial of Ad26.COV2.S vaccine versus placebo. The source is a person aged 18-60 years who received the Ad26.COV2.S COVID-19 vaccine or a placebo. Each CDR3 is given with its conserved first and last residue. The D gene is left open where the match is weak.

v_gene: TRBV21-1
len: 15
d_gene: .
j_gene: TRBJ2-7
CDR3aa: CASSKALPSGDEQYF

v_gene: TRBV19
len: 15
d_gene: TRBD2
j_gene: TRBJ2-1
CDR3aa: CASSKLAGGLNEQFF

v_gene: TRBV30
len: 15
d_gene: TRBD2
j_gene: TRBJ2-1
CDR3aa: CAWSVGLAGVNEQFF

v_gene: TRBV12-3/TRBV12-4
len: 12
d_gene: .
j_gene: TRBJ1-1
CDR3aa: CASSPMNTEAFF

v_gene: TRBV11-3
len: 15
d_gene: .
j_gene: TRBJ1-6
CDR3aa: CASSLRPSGNSPLHF

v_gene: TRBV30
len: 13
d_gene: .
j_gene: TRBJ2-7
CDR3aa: CAWSHFVGNEQYF

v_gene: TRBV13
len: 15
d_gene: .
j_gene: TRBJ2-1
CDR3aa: CASSLAGPVGTEQFF

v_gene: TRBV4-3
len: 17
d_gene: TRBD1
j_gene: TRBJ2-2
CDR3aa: CASSQEKGAGYTGELFF

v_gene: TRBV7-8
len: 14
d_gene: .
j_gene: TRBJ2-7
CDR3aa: CASSPLGGSYEQYF

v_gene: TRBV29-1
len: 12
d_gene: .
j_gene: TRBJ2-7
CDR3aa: CSVAGTSYEQYF

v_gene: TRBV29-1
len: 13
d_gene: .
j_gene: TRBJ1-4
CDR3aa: CSVARPLNEKLFF

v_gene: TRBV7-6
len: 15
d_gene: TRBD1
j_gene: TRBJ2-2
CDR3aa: CASSLAQGSLRELFF

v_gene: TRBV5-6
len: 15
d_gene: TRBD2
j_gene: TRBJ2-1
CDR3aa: CASSWGLAGQKEQFF

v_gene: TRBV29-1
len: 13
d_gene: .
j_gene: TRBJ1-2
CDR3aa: CSVVLDGNYGYTF